A single sample is the source of the 6 T cell receptor beta chains below, sequenced in a study of CD8+ T cells in alopecia areata. Extracted from the samples, RNA was reverse transcribed into cDNA to serve as the sequencing template. Only in-frame clones appear in the TCRdb table, and some are missing; sequencing was by immunoSEQ multiplex PCR. Of about 180,000 clones in the sample, approximately 49% were seen once. The treatment is: oral pan-JAK inhibitor, 5-10 mg twice daily. Sequenced here: CD8+ T cells sorted from blood, sampled at roughly week 53, from a patient treated with tofacitinib. These TCRs come from a human donor with alopecia areata.

This clone was seen more than once but under ten times. The rearrangement joins TRBV5-6 to TRBJ2-2; weak D call: TRBD2 (5 bases). The CDR3 spans 15 residues. The germline V gene encodes CDR1 SGHDT and CDR2 YYEEEE. Trimming shortened V by 2 bases and J by 2 bases, and 10 bases separated the two germline ends. CDR3 amino acids: CASSLGRANTGELFF. CDR3 bases: TGTGCCAGCAGCTTAGGGCGGGCTAACACCGGGGAGCTGTTTTTT.

The chain couples TRBV4-2 to TRBJ1-5; weak D call: TRBD1 (6 bases). Germline V gives CDR1 LGHNA, CDR2 YNFKEQ. Trimming left V 1 base short and J 3 bases short, with 10 bases between. This CDR3 region has 15 residues. The CDR3 sequence: CASSQGAGANQPQHF. The CDR3 DNA is TGTGCCAGCAGCCAAGGGGCAGGGGCCAATCAGCCCCAGCATTTT.

This chain uses TRBV11-2 with TRBJ2-1; 10 bases fit TRBD2. The CDR3 has 16 amino acids. Germline CDR1 is SGHAT and CDR2 is FQNNGV. The V segment lost 5 bases and the J segment 5 bases; nucleotides outside the gene matches: 9. This chain's CDR3 is CASSLSPSGGDNEQFF. CDR3 sequence (DNA): TGTGCCAGCAGCCTTAGCCCTAGCGGGGGAGACAATGAGCAGTTCTTC.

Written as DNA, the CDR3 is TGTGCCAGCAGCTCACTCCACGGGAGGGGCGAGCAGTACTTC. It encodes CASSSLHGRGEQYF. The V and J genes are TRBV11-2 and TRBJ2-7, with TRBD2 identical over 8 bases. Trimming at V came to 4 bases and at J to 6 bases, leaving 8 bases not matched to a gene. CDR1 SGHAT and CDR2 FQNNGV come from the germline V gene. The CDR3 is 14 amino acids.

The rearrangement uses TRBV4-2 and TRBJ2-1, with 11 bases lining up with TRBD2. Trimming removed 3 bases from V and 7 bases from J; junction bases left unmatched: 8. The germline gives CDR1 LGHNA, CDR2 YNFKEQ. This CDR3 has 16 residues. The CDR3 loop reads CASSHYSGGAHNEQFF. In DNA form, the CDR3 reads TGTGCCAGCAGCCATTATAGCGGGGGGGCACATAATGAGCAGTTCTTC.

The table lists this clone with a few counts. This chain connects TRBV10-3 to TRBJ1-5, with D unresolved. CDR1 is ENHRY and CDR2 is SYGVKD in the germline V gene. The ends were cut back, 0 bases at V and 7 bases at J, with 10 bases in the middle. There are 14 residues in the CDR3. DNA of the CDR3: TGTGCCATCAGTGAGTCGTCCGACGGGCAGCCCCAGCATTTT. Translation gives CAISESSDGQPQHF.